Shown below are 10 T cell receptor beta chains from a single sample sequenced in a study of radiotherapy plus CTLA-4 blockade in lung cancer. TCRdb's table, derived via immunoSEQ multiplex PCR, lists solely in-frame clones and lacks some. Among 45,000 to 60,000 clones, 77% were seen once, and the ten largest hold 2% to 2.5%. The starting material was peripheral blood, obtained from a patient treated with radiotherapy plus ipilimumab. The receptor set was obtained from a human donor with non-small cell lung cancer whose response to radiotherapy plus ipilimumab could not be evaluated.

This clone was seen a handful of times. This rearrangement joins TRBV28 to TRBJ2-1; a weak D match, TRBD1 (6 bases). CDR3 length: 12 amino acids. The ends were cut back, 3 bases at V and 7 bases at J, with 7 bases in the middle. CDR1 is MDHEN and CDR2 is SYDVKM in the germline V gene. The CDR3: CASSLGTNEQFF. The CDR3 DNA is TGTGCCAGCAGTTTGGGGACAAATGAGCAGTTCTTC.

The sample holds a few counts of this clone. The chain is built from TRBV27 and TRBJ1-1; D remains unclear. Germline V gives CDR1 MNHEY, CDR2 SMNVEV (reference sequence). The CDR3 consists of 14 residues. The V and J ends lost 4 bases and 0 bases respectively, with 9 bases between them. The CDR3 DNA reads as TGTGCCAGCAGTTCAGGCTTGATGAACACTGAAGCTTTCTTT. Protein: CASSSGLMNTEAFF.

The CDR3 here is CASSPTRVREQFF. Written as DNA, the CDR3 is TGTGCCAGCAGTCCCACCAGGGTCCGTGAGCAGTTCTTC. The chain has TRBV28 and TRBJ2-1; a possible D gene is TRBD1 (5 bases). V lost 5 bases and J 9 bases, leaving 14 bases between the germline ends. The CDR3 is made up of 13 amino acids. Germline V gives CDR1 MDHEN, CDR2 SYDVKM.

As to this clone: Its ends do not fully match the called genes, so a read error is possible. V gene TRBV6-5 combines with J gene TRBJ2-1; D might be TRBD2 (5 bases). The CDR3 has 11 residues. The germline V gene has CDR1 MNHEY and CDR2 SVGAGI. The CDR3 sequence: CASRYGGEQFF. The CDR3 DNA reads TGTGCCAGCCGTTATGGAGGTGAGCAGTTCTTC.

J is TRBJ2-5 and V is TRBV9; D is undetermined. This CDR3 has 16 amino acids. V lost 4 bases and J lost 5, with 21 bases in between. Germline V lookup: CDR1 SGDLS, CDR2 YYNGEE. CDR3 sequence: CASSRPSGGSGETQYF. The CDR3 DNA is TGTGCCAGCAGCCGACCTTCCGGCGGTAGTGGGGAGACCCAGTACTTC. The full variable domain, in which reference TRBV9 and TRBJ2-5 provide the parts outside the CDR3, is DSGVTQTPKHLITATGQRVTLRCSPRSGDLSVYWYQQSLDQGLQFLIQYYNGEERAKGNILERFSAQQFPDLHSELNLSSLELGDSALYFCASSRPSGGSGETQYFGPGTRLLVL.

The V gene is TRBV28, the J gene TRBJ2-2, with TRBD1 matching over 9 bases. This CDR3 spans 16 amino acids. Germline V gene data show CDR1 as MDHEN and CDR2 as SYDVKM. V gave up 7 bases and J gave up 5 bases; unmatched junction bases: 11. Here the CDR3 DNA reads TGTGCCAGCACCCCGGGGGACAGGGCTATTACCGGGGAGCTGTTTTTT. It encodes CASTPGDRAITGELFF.

Only a few counts were recorded for this clone. The chain is built from TRBV5-6 and TRBJ2-5; 7 bases are shared with TRBD1. V dropped 0 bases and J dropped 5; count of bases not matched to a gene: 7. Per germline, CDR1 SGHDT and CDR2 YYEEEE. The CDR3 sequence is 15 residues long. The CDR3 reads CASSLDYRGQETQYF. CDR3 sequence (DNA): TGTGCCAGCAGCTTGGACTACAGGGGCCAGGAGACCCAGTACTTC.

The chain couples TRBV19 to TRBJ1-5; tentatively, D is TRBD1 (5 bases). Trimming pared 5 bases from V and 5 bases from J, leaving 19 bases between. The CDR3 consists of 16 residues. Germline lookup yields CDR1 LNHDA and CDR2 SQIVND (reference sequence). In DNA form, the CDR3 reads TGTGCCAGTAGTGTGGCAATGGACAAAGCTTATCAGCCCCAGCATTTT. This translates into CASSVAMDKAYQPQHF. The full variable domain, with the rest looked up from reference TRBV19 and TRBJ1-5, is DGGITQSPKYLFRKEGQNVTLSCEQNLNHDAMYWYRQDPGQGLRLIYYSQIVNDFQKGDIAEGYSVSREKKESFPLTVTSAQKNPTAFYLCASSVAMDKAYQPQHFGDGTRLSIL.

The chain carries TRBV7-9 and TRBJ2-5, with 10 bases identical to TRBD2. The J call may be faulty, since TRBJ2-7 better matches the DNA end. Germline CDR1 and CDR2: SEHNR and FQNEAQ (reference sequence). This CDR3 is 15 amino acids long. CDR3 bases: TGTGCCAGCAGCCTGATAGCGGGAGGCTCCTACGAGCAGTACTTC. It specifies CASSLIAGGSYEQYF.

The chain uses TRBV28 and TRBJ1-2, with D uncertain. V was cut by 1 base and J by 7 bases, with 7 bases left in between. Germline CDR1 and CDR2: MDHEN and SYDVKM. This CDR3 contains 12 residues. CDR3 in DNA: TGTGCCAGCAGTTTATCTTTTAGTGGCTACACCTTC. It is translated as CASSLSFSGYTF.